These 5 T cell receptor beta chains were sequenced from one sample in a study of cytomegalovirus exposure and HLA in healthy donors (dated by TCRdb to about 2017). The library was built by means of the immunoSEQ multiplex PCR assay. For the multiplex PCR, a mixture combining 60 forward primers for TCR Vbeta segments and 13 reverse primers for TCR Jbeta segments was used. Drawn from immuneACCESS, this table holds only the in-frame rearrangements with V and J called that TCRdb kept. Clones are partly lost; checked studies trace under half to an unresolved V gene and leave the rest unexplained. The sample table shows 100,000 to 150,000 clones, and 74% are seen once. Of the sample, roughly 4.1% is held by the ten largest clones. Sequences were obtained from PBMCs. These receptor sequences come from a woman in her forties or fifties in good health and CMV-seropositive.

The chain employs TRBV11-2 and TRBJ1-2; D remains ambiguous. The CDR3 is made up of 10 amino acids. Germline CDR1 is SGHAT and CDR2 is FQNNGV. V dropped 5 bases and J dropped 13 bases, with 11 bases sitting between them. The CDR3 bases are TGTGCCAGCAGCCTTTGGGCCCTCACCTTC. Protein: CASSLWALTF. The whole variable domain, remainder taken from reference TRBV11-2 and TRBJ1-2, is EAGVAQSPRYKIIEKRQSVAFWCNPISGHATLYWYQQILGQGPKLLIQFQNNGVVDDSQLPKDRFSAERLKGVDSTLKIQPAKLEDSAVYLCASSLWALTFGSGTRLTVV.

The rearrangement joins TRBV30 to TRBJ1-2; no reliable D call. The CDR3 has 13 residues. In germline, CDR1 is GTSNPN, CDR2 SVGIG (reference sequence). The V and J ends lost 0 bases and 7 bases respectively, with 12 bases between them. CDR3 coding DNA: TGTGCCTGGAGTGTAGCCGGGTCGAGTGGCTACACCTTC. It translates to CAWSVAGSSGYTF.

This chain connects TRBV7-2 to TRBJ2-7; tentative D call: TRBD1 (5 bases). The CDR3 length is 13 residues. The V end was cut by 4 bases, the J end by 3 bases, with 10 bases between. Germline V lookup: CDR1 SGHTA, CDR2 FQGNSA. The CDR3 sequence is CASSWGRNYEQYF. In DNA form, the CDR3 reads TGTGCCAGCAGCTGGGGCCGGAACTACGAGCAGTACTTC.

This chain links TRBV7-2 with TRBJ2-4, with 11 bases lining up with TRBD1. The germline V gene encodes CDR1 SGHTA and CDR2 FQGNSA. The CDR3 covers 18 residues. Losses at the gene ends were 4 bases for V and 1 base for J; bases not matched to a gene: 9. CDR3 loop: CASSSRGQGAGAKNIQYF. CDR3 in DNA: TGTGCCAGCAGCTCAAGAGGACAGGGGGCGGGGGCCAAAAACATTCAGTACTTC.

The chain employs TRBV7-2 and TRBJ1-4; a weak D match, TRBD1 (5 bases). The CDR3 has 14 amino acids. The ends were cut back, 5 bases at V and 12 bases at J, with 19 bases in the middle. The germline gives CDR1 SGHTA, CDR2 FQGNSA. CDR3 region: CASSIGHSTLELFF. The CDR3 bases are TGTGCCAGCAGCATCGGACATTCCACGTTGGAACTGTTTTTT. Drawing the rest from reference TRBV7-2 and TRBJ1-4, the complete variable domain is GAGVSQSPSNKVTEKGKDVELRCDPISGHTALYWYRQSLGQGLEFLIYFQGNSAPDKSGLPSDRFSAERTGGSVSTLTIQRTQQEDSAVYLCASSIGHSTLELFFGSGTQLSVL.